These T cell receptor beta chains were read from a single sample in a study of blood T cell repertoires in COVID-19. Sequenced by immunoSEQ multiplex PCR; TCRdb stores in-frame clones only, minus some. The table shows a few hundred thousand clones, with about 82% occurring only once. Source material: peripheral blood. The receptor set was obtained from a man aged 80 or over with acute or convalescent COVID-19. Both conserved end residues are part of each CDR3. D genes are given only for firm matches. Expanded clones are given a class, and other clones once, few, many or no size at all.

j_gene: TRBJ1-6; abundance: .; v_gene: TRBV7-8; d_gene: TRBD1; CDR3nt: TGTGCCAGCAGCGCCGGACAGGGGAATTCACCCCTCCACTTT; CDR3aa: CASSAGQGNSPLHF
j_gene: TRBJ1-2; abundance: .; v_gene: TRBV6-1; d_gene: TRBD1; CDR3nt: TGTGCCAGCAGTGAGAACCGACAGGGGAGCGGCTACACCTTC; CDR3aa: CASSENRQGSGYTF
j_gene: TRBJ1-1; abundance: .; v_gene: TRBV10-1; d_gene: TRBD1; CDR3nt: TGCGCCAGCGCAAAGGAGGGGGCACTTTCTGAAGCTTTCTTT; CDR3aa: CASAKEGALSEAFF
j_gene: TRBJ2-3; abundance: .; v_gene: TRBV28; d_gene: TRBD1; CDR3nt: TGTGCCAGCAGTCCCCCAGGGGGTAGCGTTGGGTATTTT; CDR3aa: CASSPPGGSVGYF
j_gene: TRBJ2-7; abundance: .; v_gene: TRBV10-1; d_gene: .; CDR3nt: TGCGCCAGCAGTGATGGCCCAAGGCAGTACTTC; CDR3aa: CASSDGPRQYF
j_gene: TRBJ2-1; abundance: .; v_gene: TRBV6-2/TRBV6-3; d_gene: TRBD1; CDR3nt: TGTGCCAGCAGCCTCGGACAGGTATACAATGAGCAGTTCTTC; CDR3aa: CASSLGQVYNEQFF
j_gene: TRBJ2-3; abundance: .; v_gene: TRBV4-2; d_gene: .; CDR3nt: TGTGCCAGCAGCCAAGGACTGGCTAGCACAGATACGCAGTATTTT; CDR3aa: CASSQGLASTDTQYF
j_gene: TRBJ1-6; abundance: .; v_gene: TRBV27; d_gene: .; CDR3nt: TGTGCCAGCAGGGAGGAAACCCCTTATAATTCACCCCTCCACTTT; CDR3aa: CASREETPYNSPLHF
j_gene: TRBJ1-2; abundance: .; v_gene: TRBV6-6; d_gene: .; CDR3nt: TGTGCCAGCAGTTACGTGACAGCGATCTATGGCTACACCTTC; CDR3aa: CASSYVTAIYGYTF
j_gene: TRBJ1-2; abundance: .; v_gene: TRBV7-2; d_gene: .; CDR3nt: TGTGCCAGCAGCCGGGACACTGCTAACTATGGCTACACCTTC; CDR3aa: CASSRDTANYGYTF
j_gene: TRBJ1-1; abundance: .; v_gene: TRBV28; d_gene: .; CDR3nt: TGTGCCAGCAAGTCTGGCAGATACACTGAAGCTTTCTTT; CDR3aa: CASKSGRYTEAFF
j_gene: TRBJ2-7; abundance: .; v_gene: TRBV10-3; d_gene: TRBD2; CDR3nt: TGTGCCATCAGTGGTCCTCCCCGGGGAGCGGGGGGCCTAAACGAGCAGTACTTC; CDR3aa: CAISGPPRGAGGLNEQYF
j_gene: TRBJ1-1; abundance: .; v_gene: TRBV5-1; d_gene: .; CDR3nt: TGCGCCAGCAGCTTGGGGGGACAACGCGTTGAAGCTTTCTTT; CDR3aa: CASSLGGQRVEAFF
j_gene: TRBJ2-5; abundance: .; v_gene: TRBV9; d_gene: .; CDR3nt: TGTGCCAGCAGCGTCCACAACCAAGAGACCCAGTACTTC; CDR3aa: CASSVHNQETQYF
j_gene: TRBJ2-7; abundance: .; v_gene: TRBV28; d_gene: .; CDR3nt: TGTGCCAGCAGAGGTTTTAGCTTTAGGGGCTCCTACGAGCAGTACTTC; CDR3aa: CASRGFSFRGSYEQYF
j_gene: TRBJ2-1; abundance: .; v_gene: TRBV6-5; d_gene: TRBD1; CDR3nt: TGTGCCAGCAGACTACAGGGGTCCTACAATGAGCAGTTCTTC; CDR3aa: CASRLQGSYNEQFF
j_gene: TRBJ1-2; abundance: .; v_gene: TRBV2; d_gene: TRBD1; CDR3nt: TGTGCCAGCAGCGAACAGGGGGTAAAAGGCTACACCTTC; CDR3aa: CASSEQGVKGYTF
j_gene: TRBJ1-3; abundance: once; v_gene: TRBV7-6; d_gene: .; CDR3nt: TGTGCCAGCAGCTTCGGGACAACCCCATACTCTGGAAACACCATATATTTT; CDR3aa: CASSFGTTPYSGNTIYF
j_gene: TRBJ2-3; abundance: .; v_gene: TRBV15; d_gene: .; CDR3nt: TGTGCCACCAGCAGTCCCAAGACAGGATATAGCACAGATACGCAGTATTTT; CDR3aa: CATSSPKTGYSTDTQYF
j_gene: TRBJ1-5; abundance: .; v_gene: TRBV6-2/TRBV6-3; d_gene: TRBD1; CDR3nt: TGTGCCAGCAGTTGGGTCTACGCCGGACAGGGCCAAAATCAGCCCCAGCATTTT; CDR3aa: CASSWVYAGQGQNQPQHF
j_gene: TRBJ2-7; abundance: .; v_gene: TRBV28; d_gene: TRBD1; CDR3nt: TGTGCCAGCAGTTTAACAGGGGGGTCGTACGAGCAGTACTTC; CDR3aa: CASSLTGGSYEQYF
j_gene: TRBJ1-1; abundance: few; v_gene: TRBV6-5; d_gene: TRBD1; CDR3nt: TGTGCCAGCAAGACAGGGGGCGTGGGGGACACTGAAGCTTTCTTT; CDR3aa: CASKTGGVGDTEAFF
j_gene: TRBJ2-7; abundance: .; v_gene: TRBV19; d_gene: TRBD1; CDR3nt: TGTGCCAGTAGTACTCAAGGACAGGGAACCTACGAGCAGTACTTC; CDR3aa: CASSTQGQGTYEQYF
j_gene: TRBJ1-6; abundance: few; v_gene: TRBV19; d_gene: TRBD1; CDR3nt: TGTGCCAGTAGTTTCTCTCGGGACAGGGGTAATTCACCCCTCCACTTT; CDR3aa: CASSFSRDRGNSPLHF
j_gene: TRBJ2-2; abundance: .; v_gene: TRBV7-3; d_gene: TRBD2; CDR3nt: TGTGCCAGCAGCTTAAACCCGGGGGGCACCGGGGAGCTGTTTTTT; CDR3aa: CASSLNPGGTGELFF
j_gene: TRBJ1-2; abundance: .; v_gene: TRBV2; d_gene: .; CDR3nt: TGTGCCAGCAGTGGAGGGTTAGCTAACTATGGCTACACCTTC; CDR3aa: CASSGGLANYGYTF
j_gene: TRBJ2-2; abundance: .; v_gene: TRBV24-1; d_gene: .; CDR3nt: TGTGCCACCAGTCTCGACAGTCTCACCGGGGAGCTGTTTTTT; CDR3aa: CATSLDSLTGELFF
j_gene: TRBJ1-6; abundance: .; v_gene: TRBV5-4; d_gene: TRBD1; CDR3nt: TGTGCCAGCAGCTTCATCGACAGGGGCACACCCCTCCACTTT; CDR3aa: CASSFIDRGTPLHF
j_gene: TRBJ2-2; abundance: .; v_gene: TRBV4-2; d_gene: TRBD1; CDR3nt: TGTGCCAGCAGCCACCCCCAGGGGGCAAACACCGGGGAGCTGTTTTTT; CDR3aa: CASSHPQGANTGELFF
j_gene: TRBJ1-3; abundance: .; v_gene: TRBV5-4; d_gene: .; CDR3nt: TGTGCCAGCAGCTTGGGGCGGGACTTCTCTGGAAACACCATATATTTT; CDR3aa: CASSLGRDFSGNTIYF
j_gene: TRBJ1-4; abundance: few; v_gene: TRBV19; d_gene: .; CDR3nt: TGTGCCAGTACGTCACGAGGGGGTTCGACGGGTGAAAAACTGTTTTTT; CDR3aa: CASTSRGGSTGEKLFF
j_gene: TRBJ2-7; abundance: .; v_gene: TRBV7-7; d_gene: TRBD1; CDR3nt: TGTGCTAGCAGTCACGACAGGGGGCACGAGCAGTACTTC; CDR3aa: CASSHDRGHEQYF
j_gene: TRBJ2-1; abundance: .; v_gene: TRBV29-1; d_gene: .; CDR3nt: TGCAGCGTTGAAGACCTTATCAGCGGTAATGAGCAGTTCTTC; CDR3aa: CSVEDLISGNEQFF
j_gene: TRBJ1-4; abundance: .; v_gene: TRBV5-1; d_gene: TRBD1; CDR3nt: TGCGCCAGCAGCAAAAATGGACAGGGTGGGGAAAAACTGTTTTTT; CDR3aa: CASSKNGQGGEKLFF
j_gene: TRBJ1-2; abundance: .; v_gene: TRBV18; d_gene: TRBD1; CDR3nt: TGTGCCAGCTCAGCGGGACAGGGGAAACCGCTCTATGGCTACACCTTC; CDR3aa: CASSAGQGKPLYGYTF
j_gene: TRBJ2-4; abundance: .; v_gene: TRBV29-1; d_gene: .; CDR3nt: TGCAGCGTTCTGGGGCAAAACATTCAGTACTTC; CDR3aa: CSVLGQNIQYF
j_gene: TRBJ1-1; abundance: .; v_gene: TRBV29-1; d_gene: .; CDR3nt: TGCAGCGTTGATTCGGGGGTAGGGTGGATTACTGAAGCTTTCTTT; CDR3aa: CSVDSGVGWITEAFF
j_gene: TRBJ2-7; abundance: .; v_gene: TRBV28; d_gene: TRBD1; CDR3nt: TGTGCCAGCAGTTCGGCCGGACAGGGTCCCTACGAGCAGTACTTC; CDR3aa: CASSSAGQGPYEQYF
j_gene: TRBJ2-2; abundance: .; v_gene: TRBV5-3; d_gene: TRBD2; CDR3nt: TGTGCCAGAAGCTCCCAGCGGGAGGGCCCCGGGGAGCTGTTTTTT; CDR3aa: CARSSQREGPGELFF
j_gene: TRBJ1-1; abundance: .; v_gene: TRBV10-3; d_gene: .; CDR3nt: TGTGCCACCGCACGGGGGGAAACTGAAGCTTTCTTT; CDR3aa: CATARGETEAFF
j_gene: TRBJ2-5; abundance: .; v_gene: TRBV3-1/TRBV3-2; d_gene: TRBD2; CDR3nt: TGTGCCAGCAGCCTCGGACTAGCGGGAGGAGAGACCCAGTACTTC; CDR3aa: CASSLGLAGGETQYF
j_gene: TRBJ2-1; abundance: .; v_gene: TRBV27; d_gene: TRBD1; CDR3nt: TGTGCCAGCAGTTCCTTGGACAGGGCGGGCAATGAGCAGTTCTTC; CDR3aa: CASSSLDRAGNEQFF
j_gene: TRBJ1-5; abundance: .; v_gene: TRBV18; d_gene: TRBD1; CDR3nt: TGTGCCAGCTCACGTGTTGGGCAGGGAGGTACAGGGGGCAATCAGCCCCAGCATTTT; CDR3aa: CASSRVGQGGTGGNQPQHF
j_gene: TRBJ1-1; abundance: .; v_gene: TRBV5-4; d_gene: .; CDR3nt: TGTGCCAGCAGCTTTGAACAGACACGCCGTTTGAACACTGAAGCTTTCTTT; CDR3aa: CASSFEQTRRLNTEAFF
j_gene: TRBJ1-1; abundance: .; v_gene: TRBV19; d_gene: .; CDR3nt: TGTGCCAGTAGTCATCTCGGGGTTCGGGGGAACACTGAAGCTTTCTTT; CDR3aa: CASSHLGVRGNTEAFF
j_gene: TRBJ1-3; abundance: .; v_gene: TRBV13; d_gene: .; CDR3nt: TGTGCCTGCCTAAGGGGTTTCGGAAACACCATATATTTT; CDR3aa: CACLRGFGNTIYF
j_gene: TRBJ2-5; abundance: .; v_gene: TRBV10-3; d_gene: .; CDR3nt: TGTGCCACCCTGGGGAGGAGTCAAGAGACCCAGTACTTC; CDR3aa: CATLGRSQETQYF
j_gene: TRBJ1-1; abundance: .; v_gene: TRBV3-1/TRBV3-2; d_gene: TRBD1; CDR3nt: TGTGCCAGCAGCCAAATGCTGAAACAGGGGGAAGCTTTCTTT; CDR3aa: CASSQMLKQGEAFF
j_gene: TRBJ1-5; abundance: .; v_gene: TRBV6-2/TRBV6-3; d_gene: .; CDR3nt: TGTGCCAGCAGTTACGGGGGGGGGCAGCATTTT; CDR3aa: CASSYGGGQHF
j_gene: TRBJ2-5; abundance: few; v_gene: TRBV19; d_gene: .; CDR3nt: TGTGCCAGTAGTATAGGGCGAGGGGGATACCAAGAGACCCAGTACTTC; CDR3aa: CASSIGRGGYQETQYF
j_gene: TRBJ2-3; abundance: .; v_gene: TRBV6-5; d_gene: .; CDR3nt: TGTGCCAGCTCTGCCCGGGACACAGATACGCAGTATTTT; CDR3aa: CASSARDTDTQYF
j_gene: TRBJ2-3; abundance: .; v_gene: TRBV7-6; d_gene: TRBD2; CDR3nt: TGTGCCAGCAGCCAACTCTCCGGGGGGGCCAGTACAGATACGCAGTATTTT; CDR3aa: CASSQLSGGASTDTQYF
j_gene: TRBJ1-2; abundance: .; v_gene: TRBV5-5; d_gene: .; CDR3nt: TGTGCCAGCAGCTTGGCCCCCGGGGACTATGGCTACACCTTC; CDR3aa: CASSLAPGDYGYTF
j_gene: TRBJ2-7; abundance: .; v_gene: TRBV28; d_gene: .; CDR3nt: TGTGCCAGCAGTTTAGACTCCGGGGTTACGAGCAGGTACTTC; CDR3aa: CASSLDSGVTSRYF
j_gene: TRBJ1-4; abundance: few; v_gene: TRBV5-1; d_gene: .; CDR3nt: TGCGCCAGCAGCTTGGAAAGGGGCACTAATGAAAAACTGTTTTTT; CDR3aa: CASSLERGTNEKLFF
j_gene: TRBJ2-1; abundance: .; v_gene: TRBV7-9; d_gene: TRBD1; CDR3nt: TGTGCCAGCAGCAGGACAGGGGGCACCGAGCAGTTCTTC; CDR3aa: CASSRTGGTEQFF
j_gene: TRBJ2-2; abundance: few; v_gene: TRBV12-3/TRBV12-4; d_gene: .; CDR3nt: TGTGCCAGCAGTTTCTCCGGGGCCGGGGAGCTGTTTTTT; CDR3aa: CASSFSGAGELFF
j_gene: TRBJ2-7; abundance: .; v_gene: TRBV28; d_gene: TRBD1; CDR3nt: TGTGCCAGCAGCCTTGGACAGGGCTCCTACGAGCAGTACTTC; CDR3aa: CASSLGQGSYEQYF
j_gene: TRBJ2-2; abundance: few; v_gene: TRBV5-1; d_gene: .; CDR3nt: TGCGCCAGCAGCTTGCGACAGGGAAGCGGGACCGGGGAGCTGTTTTTT; CDR3aa: CASSLRQGSGTGELFF
j_gene: TRBJ1-2; abundance: .; v_gene: TRBV28; d_gene: TRBD1; CDR3nt: TGTGCCACCGGGACAGGGGTCGTGTTAACCTATGGCTACACCTTC; CDR3aa: CATGTGVVLTYGYTF